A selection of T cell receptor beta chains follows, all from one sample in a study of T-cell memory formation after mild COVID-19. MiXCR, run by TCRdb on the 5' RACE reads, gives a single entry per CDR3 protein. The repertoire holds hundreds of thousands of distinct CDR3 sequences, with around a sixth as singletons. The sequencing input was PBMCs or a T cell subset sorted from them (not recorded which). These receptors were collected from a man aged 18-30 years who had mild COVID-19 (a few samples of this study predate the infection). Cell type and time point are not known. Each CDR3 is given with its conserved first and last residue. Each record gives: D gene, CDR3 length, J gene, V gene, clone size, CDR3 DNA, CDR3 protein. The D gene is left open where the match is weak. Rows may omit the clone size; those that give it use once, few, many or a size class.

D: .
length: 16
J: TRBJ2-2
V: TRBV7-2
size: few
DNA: TGTGCCAGCAGCCCCTACGGTAGCCCGAACACCGGGGAGCTGTTTTTT
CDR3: CASSPYGSPNTGELFF

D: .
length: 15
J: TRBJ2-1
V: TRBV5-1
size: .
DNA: TGCGCCAGCAGCTTGCCTTATGCCGGCGCAGGTGAGCAGTTCTTC
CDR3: CASSLPYAGAGEQFF

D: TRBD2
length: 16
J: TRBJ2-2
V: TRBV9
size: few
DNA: TGTGCCAGCAGCGTAGGTCTAGGGGCGGGAGCCGGGGAGCTGTTTTTT
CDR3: CASSVGLGAGAGELFF

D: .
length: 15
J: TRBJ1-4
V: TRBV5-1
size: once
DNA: TGCGCCAGCCGCACACAACCGGCCGCAAATGAAAAACTGTTTTTT
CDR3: CASRTQPAANEKLFF

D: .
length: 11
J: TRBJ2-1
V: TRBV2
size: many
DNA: TGTGCCAGCAGGAGGGACAATGAGCAGTTCTTC
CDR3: CASRRDNEQFF

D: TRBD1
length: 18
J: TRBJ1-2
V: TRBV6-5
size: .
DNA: TGTGCCAGCAGTACCGTGTGGGACAGGGCCTACCGTAACTATGGCTACACCTTC
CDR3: CASSTVWDRAYRNYGYTF

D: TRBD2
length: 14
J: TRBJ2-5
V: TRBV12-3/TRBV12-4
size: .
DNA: TGTGCCAGCAGTGAGCGGGGGGTAGAAGAGACCCAGTACTTC
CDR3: CASSERGVEETQYF

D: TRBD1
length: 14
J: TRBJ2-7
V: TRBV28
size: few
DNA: TGTGCCAGCAGACGGACAGGCCCCTCCTACGAGCAGTACTTC
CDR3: CASRRTGPSYEQYF

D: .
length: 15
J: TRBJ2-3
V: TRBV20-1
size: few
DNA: TGCAGTGCTAGAGATGGAGAAGGGCGGCCGGATACGCAGTATTTT
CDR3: CSARDGEGRPDTQYF

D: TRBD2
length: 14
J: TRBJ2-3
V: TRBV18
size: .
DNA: TGTGCCAGCTCCGGAGCGGGGAGCACAGATACGCAGTATTTT
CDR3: CASSGAGSTDTQYF

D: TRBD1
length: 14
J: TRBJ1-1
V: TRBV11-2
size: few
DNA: TGTGCCAGCAGCTTAGCGGGAGGACAGGGGGAAGCTTTCTTT
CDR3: CASSLAGGQGEAFF

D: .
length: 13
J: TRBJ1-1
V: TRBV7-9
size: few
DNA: TGTGCCAGCAGCTTAAAAGAGAACACTGAAGCTTTCTTT
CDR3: CASSLKENTEAFF

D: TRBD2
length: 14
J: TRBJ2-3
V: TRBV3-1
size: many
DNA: TGTGCCAGCAGCCAGCGGGGGTTCACAGATACGCAGTATTTT
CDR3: CASSQRGFTDTQYF

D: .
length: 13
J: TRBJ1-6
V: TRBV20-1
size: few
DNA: TGCAGTGCCCCATCGGGGGGTAATTCACCCCTCCACTTT
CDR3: CSAPSGGNSPLHF

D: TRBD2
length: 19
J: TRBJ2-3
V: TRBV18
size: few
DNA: TGTGCCAGCTCACGGGCCGTCATCGGGACTAGCGGGGGCACAGATACGCAGTATTTT
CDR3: CASSRAVIGTSGGTDTQYF